The following is a T cell receptor (beta chain) sequence with its context. Its target is not known. Trimming shortened V by 4 bases and J by 5 bases, and 15 bases separated the two germline ends. The CDR3 runs 14 residues. The germline V gene encodes CDR1 LNHNV and CDR2 YYDKDF (reference sequence). The data were taken from a study of CD8+CD57+ T cells in acquired aplastic anemia. Study overall: The average for DNA from sorted CD4+ and CD8+ cells was 3 to 3.5 ug. Points from the study as a whole: In CD8+ cells, Simpson's diversity showed no significant difference between patients and controls.

For CDR3 and TCR beta VDJ profiling, genomic DNA was the template used. TCRdb re-derived calls from the reads in MiXCR, one entry per CDR3 protein. The sample has under 200,000 distinct CDR3 sequences; approximately 44% are singletons. V usage is TRBV15 and J usage is TRBJ2-7, with no clear D. Sequences were obtained from sorted CD4+, CD8+, or CD8+CD57+ T cells (not recorded which) from PBMCs. This TCR was sampled from a human donor in good health. The CDR3 DNA sequence: TGTGCCACCAGCATTAATGTAGCAGCCCACGAGCAGTACTTC. Its protein is CATSINVAAHEQYF.